A single sample gave rise to the 24 T cell receptor beta chains below, sequenced in a study of identical twins. TCRdb re-called the 5' RACE reads with MiXCR, one entry per CDR3 protein. This sample has 400,000 to 650,000 distinct CDR3 sequences, with 22% found just once. This sample also appeared in a second study, on T cells expressing NK-cell markers.

The sample comprised CD4+ T cells sorted from blood. The origin of the receptors is a woman under 30 in good health.

The J gene is TRBJ1-1, the V gene TRBV6-5, with D uncertain. Germline loops: CDR1 MNHEY, CDR2 SVGAGI. V shed 4 bases and J shed 1 base, with 10 bases lying between them. The CDR3 sequence is 14 residues long. As DNA, the CDR3 is TGTGCCAGCAGTTTCTACACAAGGAACACTGAAGCTTTCTTT. This encodes CASSFYTRNTEAFF.

This chain joins TRBV18 and TRBJ1-3; no firm D call. The CDR3 has 14 residues. Germline lookup yields CDR1 KGHSH and CDR2 LQKENI. V was trimmed by 6 bases and J by 0 bases, leaving 9 bases between them. For the CDR3, the DNA is TGTGCCAGCTCTCGGACCGTCTCTGGAAACACCATATATTTT. Translated: CASSRTVSGNTIYF.

A few counts support this clonotype. The rearrangement uses TRBV7-9 and TRBJ2-7, with D possibly TRBD1 on 6 matching bases. V was trimmed by 4 bases and J by 4 bases, leaving 14 bases between them. This CDR3 has 14 amino acids. The germline V gene encodes CDR1 SEHNR and CDR2 FQNEAQ (reference sequence). CDR3 loop: CASSSPPQGYEQYF. The CDR3 region has the DNA TGTGCCAGCAGCTCCCCCCCACAGGGTTACGAGCAGTACTTC.

This clonotype showed up just a few times. This chain connects TRBV29-1 to TRBJ1-2, with 10 nucleotides matching TRBD1. Germline assignment: CDR1 SQVTM and CDR2 ANQGSEA. The CDR3 is made up of 14 amino acids. V shed 4 bases and J 7 bases; nucleotides not matched to a gene: 9. In DNA, the CDR3 is TGCAGCGTTGTAGCAAGACAGGGGGCGACTGGCTACACCTTC. It is translated as CSVVARQGATGYTF.

The rearrangement links TRBV9 to TRBJ2-3, with D maybe TRBD1 (5 bases). The CDR3 contains 16 residues. V shed 0 bases and J shed 2 bases, with 13 bases lying between them. CDR1 SGDLS and CDR2 YYNGEE come from the germline V gene. This CDR3 reads CASSVELDTHTDTQYF. The CDR3 DNA follows: TGTGCCAGCAGCGTAGAGTTGGACACACACACAGATACGCAGTATTTT. Looking up the rest from reference TRBV9 and TRBJ2-3 gives the full variable domain: DSGVTQTPKHLITATGQRVTLRCSPRSGDLSVYWYQQSLDQGLQFLIQYYNGEERAKGNILERFSAQQFPDLHSELNLSSLELGDSALYFCASSVELDTHTDTQYFGPGTRLTVL.

The V gene is TRBV6-4, the J gene TRBJ2-2; D is ambiguous. Trimming pared 7 bases from V and 1 base from J, leaving 7 bases between. Germline V lookup: CDR1 MRHNA, CDR2 SNTAGT. The CDR3 consists of 13 residues. This chain's CDR3 is CASKGRNTGELFF. For the CDR3, the DNA is TGTGCCAGCAAGGGCAGGAACACCGGGGAGCTGTTTTTT.

The rearrangement links TRBV20-1 to TRBJ2-7, with a tentative D call TRBD2 (6 bases). Germline loops: CDR1 DFQATT, CDR2 SNEGSKA (reference sequence). This CDR3 spans 15 amino acids. The CDR3 region has the DNA TGCAGGGGGGGACGTCCCCCGACCTTTAATTACGAGCAGTACTTC. It codes for CRGGRPPTFNYEQYF.

The J gene is TRBJ2-3, the V gene TRBV7-2; 7 bases fit TRBD1. Germline lookup yields CDR1 SGHTA and CDR2 FQGNSA. J was trimmed by 8 bases and V by 5 bases; bases with no gene match: 7. This CDR3 comprises 13 residues. CDR3 nucleotide sequence: TGTGCCAGCAGCCTACAGGGGCCAATTACGCAGTATTTT. Protein sequence: CASSLQGPITQYF.

This clonotype was detected a few times. This rearrangement joins TRBV7-2 to TRBJ2-7, with D possibly being TRBD1 (6 bases). V was shortened by 4 bases and J by 1 base, with 11 bases between the two germline ends. Germline CDR1 and CDR2: SGHTA and FQGNSA. The CDR3 has 14 residues. As DNA, the CDR3 is TGTGCCAGCAGCTACCATACAGGGTCCTACGAGCAGTACTTC. It translates to CASSYHTGSYEQYF.

A few counts support this clonotype. The V gene is TRBV13, the J gene TRBJ1-2, with D uncertain. Germline CDR1 is PRHDT and CDR2 is FYEKMQ (reference sequence). Trimming took 1 base from V and 7 from J, leaving 10 bases between them. CDR3 length equals 13 residues. The CDR3 coding sequence is TGTGCCAGCAGCTTAGCCGGATTATCTGGCTACACCTTC. It codes for CASSLAGLSGYTF.

This clonotype was seen more than once but under ten times. The chain has TRBV10-3 and TRBJ2-3, with D unclear. V gave up 11 bases and J gave up 4 bases, with 16 bases separating them. Germline V gives CDR1 ENHRY, CDR2 SYGVKD. The CDR3 spans 13 residues. CDR3 DNA sequence: TGTGCCTCTAAGGTTGAGGCCTCAGATACGCAGTATTTT. Translated: CASKVEASDTQYF.

This clonotype was found a few times. The rearrangement joins TRBV6-5 to TRBJ2-7, with a possible D match to TRBD2 (5 bases). This CDR3 is 15 amino acids long. Germline V gene data show CDR1 as MNHEY and CDR2 as SVGAGI. V gave up 3 bases and J gave up 3 bases, with 15 bases separating them. The CDR3 DNA reads TGTGCCAGCAGTTATGGGCCGGAGGAAGTCTACGAGCAGTACTTC. It codes for CASSYGPEEVYEQYF.

The V call is TRBV20-1, the J call TRBJ2-5, with D perhaps TRBD1 (5 bases). V was pared by 2 bases and J by 5 bases, with 18 bases between. CDR3 length: 15 amino acids. The germline V gene encodes CDR1 DFQATT and CDR2 SNEGSKA (reference sequence). CDR3 sequence (DNA): TGCAGTGCTAGACGTCCTATGGTGGGGCGGGAGACCCAGTACTTC. The encoded protein is CSARRPMVGRETQYF.

This clonotype was counted a few times. This likely comes from a read error, as the CDR3 has no conserved phenylalanine or tryptophan at its end. Because the CDR3's place on the DNA is in doubt, the DNA is left out and the CDR3 is given as listed by TCRdb. The chain joins TRBV9 to TRBJ1-3; the table's D call TRBD1 went unverified against the DNA. Germline V gives CDR1 SGDLS, CDR2 YYNGEE. The CDR3 length is 9 residues, termini included. CDR3 loop: CASRTGTPR.

The chain joins TRBV14 to TRBJ2-3, with 7 bases identical to TRBD1. The CDR3 totals 14 residues. Looked up from germline, CDR1 is SGHDN and CDR2 is FVKESK. With V trimmed by 7 bases and J by 1 base, 5 bases remained unmatched. In DNA, the CDR3 is TGTGCCAGCACACAGGGGATCGGCACAGATACGCAGTATTTT. Translated, it gives CASTQGIGTDTQYF.

The CDR3 DNA follows: TGCAGCGTTGAAGACAGAAATGATGAAAAACTGTTTTTT. Its translation: CSVEDRNDEKLFF. The chain recombines TRBV29-1 with TRBJ1-4; D gene uncertain. This CDR3 has 13 residues. Trimming took off 0 bases at V and 6 bases at J, with 8 bases between the two ends. Germline V CDR1 and CDR2: SQVTM, ANQGSEA.

This clonotype was picked up a small number of times. The V and J genes are TRBV4-2 and TRBJ2-6; D remains unclear. Germline V gives CDR1 LGHNA, CDR2 YNFKEQ. There are 18 residues in the CDR3. V was shortened by 0 bases and J by 0 bases, with 12 bases between the two germline ends. The CDR3 sequence is CASSQEGLFRSGANVLTF. DNA for the CDR3: TGTGCCAGCAGCCAAGAAGGGCTTTTTCGCTCTGGGGCCAACGTCCTGACTTTC.

This clonotype was seen a handful of times. The chain links TRBV12-3 or TRBV12-4 to TRBJ2-3; D perhaps matches TRBD1 (6 bases). Trimming pared 6 bases from V and 4 bases from J, leaving 17 bases between. The CDR3 consists of 15 residues. CDR3 loop: CASSRDRLFPDTQYF. In DNA, the CDR3 is TGTGCCAGCAGCCGTGACAGGCTTTTCCCAGATACGCAGTATTTT.

This clonotype was seen more than once but under ten times. The chain links TRBV20-1 to TRBJ2-1; TRBD2 agrees at 13 bases. V gave up 5 bases and J gave up 10 bases; unmatched junction bases: 11. From germline, CDR1 is DFQATT and CDR2 SNEGSKA (reference sequence). This CDR3 is built from 15 residues. CDR3: CSAGTWTSGSMEQFF. The CDR3 DNA reads as TGCAGTGCTGGAACTTGGACTAGCGGGAGTATGGAGCAGTTCTTC.

This clonotype came up a few times. The chain carries TRBV6-2 or TRBV6-3 and TRBJ2-3; TRBD1 matches at 7 bases. Per the germline V gene, CDR1 is MNHEY and CDR2 is SVGEGT. V shed 4 bases and J 0 bases; nucleotides not matched to a gene: 10. The CDR3 is 17 amino acids. The CDR3 nucleotides are TGTGCCAGCAGTTTTAACCCGGGACAGCAAAGCACAGATACGCAGTATTTT. This codes for CASSFNPGQQSTDTQYF.

This clonotype was detected a few times. The V call is TRBV12-3 or TRBV12-4, the J call TRBJ1-4, with 10 bases identical to TRBD1. There are 15 residues in the CDR3. V was pared by 4 bases and J by 10 bases, with 9 bases of the junction left unmatched. This chain's CDR3 is CASSSKDRGRGKLFF. In DNA form, the CDR3 reads TGTGCCAGCAGTTCGAAAGACAGGGGGCGAGGAAAACTGTTTTTT.

The table lists this clonotype with many counts. The chain recombines TRBV21-1 with TRBJ1-2; the listed D gene, TRBD1, was not tested against the DNA. TRBV21-1 is given as a pseudogene. The CDR3 extends over 14 amino acids. As DNA, the CDR3 is TGTGCCAGCAGCAAAGGACCGGGGCCAAGAGGCTACACCTTC. Its protein is CASSKGPGPRGYTF.

This sequence joins TRBV5-8 and TRBJ1-3; D not resolved. This CDR3 is 14 amino acids long. Germline-derived CDR1 and CDR2 are SGHTS and YDEGEE. Trimming pared 1 base from V and 0 bases from J, leaving 5 bases between. CDR3 DNA: TGTGCCAGCAGCTTGCCGGGCTCTGGAAACACCATATATTTT. Its translation is CASSLPGSGNTIYF.

This sequence joins TRBV20-1 and TRBJ2-2; TRBD2 might be the D (6 bases). The V and J ends lost 3 bases and 0 bases respectively, with 11 bases between them. Germline-derived CDR1 and CDR2 are DFQATT and SNEGSKA (reference sequence). The CDR3 consists of 15 residues. The CDR3 here is CSARTGATNTGELFF. Written as DNA, the CDR3 is TGCAGTGCTAGGACGGGAGCGACGAACACCGGGGAGCTGTTTTTT.